Sequencing of this T cell receptor beta chain was carried out in a study of T cell responses to AZD1222 COVID-19 vaccine. Study-wide findings and caveats: Baseline serology detected seropositivity in only a handful of AZD1222 recipients. Once two AZD1222 doses were given, Spike-specific TCR breadth and depth went up. Nearly half of unique spike-specific TCRs reportedly avoided B.1.351 and B.1.1.7 mutated regions. Most donors were white British, females outnumbered males, and clonal diversity was possibly underestimated.

The protocol was immunoSEQ multiplex PCR, while the TCRdb copy is restricted to in-frame clones and leaves out a portion. The table includes 130,000 to 150,000 clones, 82% detected once. With regard to this clone: The target antigen is unknown.

Germline CDR1 reads LNHNV; CDR2 reads YYDKDF (reference sequence). After removal of 4 bases from V and 8 bases from J, the junction contained 13 bases not matched to a gene. This CDR3 region has 15 residues. The receptor comes from an adult in good health. V is TRBV15 and J is TRBJ1-2, with 7 bases fitting TRBD1. The input for sequencing was peripheral blood, taken on day 0 of MenACWY control vaccination. The CDR3 nucleotides read TGTGCCACCAGCACAGGCGGCGAGGGGGCAGAGGGCTACACCTTC. Translation: CATSTGGEGAEGYTF.